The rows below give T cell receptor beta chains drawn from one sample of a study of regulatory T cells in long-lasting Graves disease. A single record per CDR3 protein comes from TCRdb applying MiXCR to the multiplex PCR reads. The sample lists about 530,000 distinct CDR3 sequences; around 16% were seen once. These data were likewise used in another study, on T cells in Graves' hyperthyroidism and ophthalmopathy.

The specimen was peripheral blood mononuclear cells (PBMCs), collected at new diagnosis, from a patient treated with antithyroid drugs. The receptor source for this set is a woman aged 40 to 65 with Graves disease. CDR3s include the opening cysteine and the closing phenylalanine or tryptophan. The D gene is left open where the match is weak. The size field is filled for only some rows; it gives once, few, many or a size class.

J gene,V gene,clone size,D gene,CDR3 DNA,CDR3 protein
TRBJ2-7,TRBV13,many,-,TGTGCCAGCAGCCTAGGCGGCGGGGGCTCGTACGAGCAGTACTTC,CASSLGGGGSYEQYF
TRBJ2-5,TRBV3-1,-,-,TGTGCCAGCAGCCAAGCGAGGTGGACCCAAGAGACCCAGTACTTC,CASSQARWTQETQYF
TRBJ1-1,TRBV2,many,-,TGTGCCAGCAGCTCCGATAGGGACACTGAAGCTTTCTTT,CASSSDRDTEAFF
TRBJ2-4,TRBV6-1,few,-,TGTGCCAGCAGGCCGGCAGCCAAAAACATTCAGTACTTC,CASRPAAKNIQYF
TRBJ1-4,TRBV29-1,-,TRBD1,TGCAGCGTCCAGACCGGGACAGGGGGGGAAAAACTGTTTTTT,CSVQTGTGGEKLFF
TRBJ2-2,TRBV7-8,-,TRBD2,TGTGCCACCGTAGCGGGAGCGAACACCGGGGAGCTGTTTTTT,CATVAGANTGELFF
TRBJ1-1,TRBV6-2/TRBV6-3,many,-,TGTGCCAGCAGAAGGACTTACACTGAAGCTTTCTTT,CASRRTYTEAFF
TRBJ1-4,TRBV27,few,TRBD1,TGTGCCAGCAGTTTATACAGGGGGCGCGATGAAAAACTGTTTTTT,CASSLYRGRDEKLFF
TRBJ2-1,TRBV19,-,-,TGTGCCAGTAGCACACTACTTAGCTCCTACAATGAGCAGTTCTTC,CASSTLLSSYNEQFF
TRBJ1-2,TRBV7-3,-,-,TGTGCCAGCAGCTTCAAGGGGGGAGCTAACTATGGCTACACCTTC,CASSFKGGANYGYTF
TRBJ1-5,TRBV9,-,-,TGTGCCAGCAGCGTAGAAGGAGGGGGAGGGCAGCCCCAGCATTTT,CASSVEGGGGQPQHF
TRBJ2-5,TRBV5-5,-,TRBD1,TGTGCCAGCAGCCCTGGAGGACAGGGCGAACAAGAGACCCAGTACTTC,CASSPGGQGEQETQYF
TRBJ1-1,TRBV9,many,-,TGTGCCAGCAGCGCGAGCAGCTACTCTGAAGCTTTCTTT,CASSASSYSEAFF
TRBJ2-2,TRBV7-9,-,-,TGTGCCAGCAGCTTAACCCGGGACACTTTTCAATCCGGGGAGCTGTTTTTT,CASSLTRDTFQSGELFF
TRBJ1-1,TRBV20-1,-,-,TGCAGTGCTAGATGGGGTGGGAACACTGAAGCTTTCTTT,CSARWGGNTEAFF
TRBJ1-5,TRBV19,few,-,TGTGCCAGTACCAACGGGGGAACTAGCAATCAGCCCCAGCATTTT,CASTNGGTSNQPQHF
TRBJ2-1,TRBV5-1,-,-,TGCGCCAGCAGCTTGGCGCAGAAAAATGAGCAGTTCTTC,CASSLAQKNEQFF
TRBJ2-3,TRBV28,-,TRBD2,TGTGCCAATGGCGTCGAGACTAGCGGGAAACCGACCCCGACAGATACGCAGTATTTT,CANGVETSGKPTPTDTQYF
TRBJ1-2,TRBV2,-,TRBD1,TGTGCCAGCAGTCCGACAGGGAACATCTATGGCTACACCTTC,CASSPTGNIYGYTF
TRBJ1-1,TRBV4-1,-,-,TGCGCCAGCACGCCCCCTGTAGGGAGTAACACTGAAGCTTTCTTT,CASTPPVGSNTEAFF
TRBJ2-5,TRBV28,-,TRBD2,TGTGCCAGCAGTTTGAGGGCGGGGGGAGGGGAGACCCAGTACTTC,CASSLRAGGGETQYF
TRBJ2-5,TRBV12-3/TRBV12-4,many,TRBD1,TGTGCCAGCAGTTTCCTGACCCCGACAGGGAAAGAGACCCAGTACTTC,CASSFLTPTGKETQYF
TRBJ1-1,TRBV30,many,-,TGTGCCTGGAGCCACGGGACTTCCGAAGCTTTCTTT,CAWSHGTSEAFF
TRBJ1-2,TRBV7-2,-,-,TGTGCCAGCAGCTTATACCCAGCCTATGGCTACACCTTC,CASSLYPAYGYTF
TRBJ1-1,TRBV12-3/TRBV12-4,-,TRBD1,TGTGCCAGCAGTGGGCAGGACAGGGTTGTAGGGATGAACACTGAAGCTTTCTTT,CASSGQDRVVGMNTEAFF
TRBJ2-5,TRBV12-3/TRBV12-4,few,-,TGTGCCAGCAGGTCGACAGGTCAAGAGACCCAGTACTTC,CASRSTGQETQYF
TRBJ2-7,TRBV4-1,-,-,TGCGCCAGCAGCCTCACGGCAGGGGGGGACTACGAGCAGTACTTC,CASSLTAGGDYEQYF
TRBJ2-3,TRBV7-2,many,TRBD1,TGTGCCAGCAGTCTGGGACAGGGAAATACGCAGTATTTT,CASSLGQGNTQYF
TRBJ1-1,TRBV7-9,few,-,TGTGCCAGCAGCCTAGAAGGGTTCGGCTCTGAAGCTTTCTTT,CASSLEGFGSEAFF
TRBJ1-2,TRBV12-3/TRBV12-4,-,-,TGTGCCAGCAGTTTCATGGGGGGCGCTTTTACGAATGGCTACACCTTC,CASSFMGGAFTNGYTF
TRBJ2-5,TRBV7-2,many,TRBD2,TGTGCCAGCAGCTTAGGGGGCCTAGCGGCGGAGACCCAGTACTTC,CASSLGGLAAETQYF
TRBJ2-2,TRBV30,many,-,TGTGCCTGGGACAGTAACACCGGGGAGCTGTTTTTT,CAWDSNTGELFF
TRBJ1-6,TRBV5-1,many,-,TGCGCCAGCAGCATTGGGACATCGTATTCACCCCTCCACTTT,CASSIGTSYSPLHF
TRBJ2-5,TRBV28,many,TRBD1,TGTGCCAGCAGTCGAACCGGGACAGGGGATGAGACCCAGTACTTC,CASSRTGTGDETQYF
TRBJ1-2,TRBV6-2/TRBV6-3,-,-,TGTGCCAGCAGTGAAGTCAACCTATATGGCTACACCTTC,CASSEVNLYGYTF
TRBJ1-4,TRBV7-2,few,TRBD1,TGTGCCAGCAGCTTACTGACAGGGGCTAATGAAAAACTGTTTTTT,CASSLLTGANEKLFF
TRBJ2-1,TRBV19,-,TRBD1,TGTGCCATCCCGTCCGGGACAGGTTTTTTCGATGAGCAGTTCTTC,CAIPSGTGFFDEQFF
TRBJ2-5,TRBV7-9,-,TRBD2,TGTGCCAGCAGCTCCTCCCGAGTACTAGCGGGGGCGCAAGAGACCCAGTACTTC,CASSSSRVLAGAQETQYF
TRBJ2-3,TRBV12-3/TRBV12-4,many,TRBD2,TGTGCCAGCAGCGGGACTAGCGGGGGGGGATCGACTAGCACAGATACGCAGTATTTT,CASSGTSGGGSTSTDTQYF
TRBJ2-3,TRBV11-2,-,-,TGTGCCAGCAGCCAAGGGGTGGGGGTGACAACAGATACGCAGTATTTT,CASSQGVGVTTDTQYF
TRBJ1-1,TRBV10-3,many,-,TGTGCCATCAGTGGTACAGTCCTAAACACTGAAGCTTTCTTT,CAISGTVLNTEAFF
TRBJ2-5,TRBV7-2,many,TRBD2,TGTGCCAGCAGCTCGGGACTAGCGTTAGAGACCCAGTACTTC,CASSSGLALETQYF
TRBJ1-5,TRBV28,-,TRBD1,TGTGCCAGCAGTTTCGTAGGGCAGGGGGTAAACGGCAATCAGCCCCAGCATTTT,CASSFVGQGVNGNQPQHF
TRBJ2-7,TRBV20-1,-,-,TGCAGTGCTAGAGGAGGGGTACTCGGCGAGCAGTACTTC,CSARGGVLGEQYF
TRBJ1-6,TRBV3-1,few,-,TGTGCCAGCAGCCAAGATAGCAGGGGCAACTATAATTCACCCCTCCACTTT,CASSQDSRGNYNSPLHF
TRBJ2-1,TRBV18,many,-,TGTGCCAGCTCACCACCGATTGGGGACGACAGTTACAATGAGCAGTTCTTC,CASSPPIGDDSYNEQFF
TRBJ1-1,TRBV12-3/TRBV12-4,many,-,TGTGCCAGCAGTTTACTCCAGGGCCGCACTGAAGCTTTCTTT,CASSLLQGRTEAFF
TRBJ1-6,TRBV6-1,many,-,TGTGCCAGCAGAGAACTTAAGGGTTACAAGGCACCCCTCCACTTT,CASRELKGYKAPLHF
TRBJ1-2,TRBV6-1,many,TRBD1,TGTGCCAGCAGACAGGGGAGCTATGGCTACACCTTC,CASRQGSYGYTF
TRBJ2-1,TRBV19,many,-,TGTGCCAGTAGTATAGGACAGCCTACCTACAATGAGCAGTTCTTC,CASSIGQPTYNEQFF
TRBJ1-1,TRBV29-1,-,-,TGCAGCGTTTTTGGGGGGGGCACGAACACTGAAGCTTTCTTT,CSVFGGGTNTEAFF
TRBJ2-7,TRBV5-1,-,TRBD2,TGCGCCAGCAGCTTGGGTGGGGAGGGCAGACACGAGCAGTACTTC,CASSLGGEGRHEQYF
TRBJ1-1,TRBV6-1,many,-,TGTGCCACCGGACGGCCGAAGGGGCGAGGCACTGAAGCTTTCTTT,CATGRPKGRGTEAFF
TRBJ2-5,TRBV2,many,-,TGTGCCAGCAGTGTGGGCGCAGAGGGGGTTCAAGAGACCCAGTACTTC,CASSVGAEGVQETQYF